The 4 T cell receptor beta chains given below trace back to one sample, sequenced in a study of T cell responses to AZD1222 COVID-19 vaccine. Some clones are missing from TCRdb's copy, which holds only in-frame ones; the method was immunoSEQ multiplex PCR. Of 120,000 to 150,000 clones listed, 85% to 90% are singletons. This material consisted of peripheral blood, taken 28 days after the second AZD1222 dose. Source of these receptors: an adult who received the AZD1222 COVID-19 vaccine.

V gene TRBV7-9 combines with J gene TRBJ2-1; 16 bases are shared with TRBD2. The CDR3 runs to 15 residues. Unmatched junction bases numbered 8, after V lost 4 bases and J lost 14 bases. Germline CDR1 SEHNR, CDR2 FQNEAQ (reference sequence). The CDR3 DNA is TGTGCCAGCAGCTCGTGGGGACTAGCGGGAGGGCTGGAGTTCTTC. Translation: CASSSWGLAGGLEFF.

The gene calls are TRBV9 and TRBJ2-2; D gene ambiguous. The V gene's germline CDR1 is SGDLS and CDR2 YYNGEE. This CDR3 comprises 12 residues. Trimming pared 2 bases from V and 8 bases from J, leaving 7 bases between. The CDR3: CASSVSVGELFF. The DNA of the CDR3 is TGTGCCAGCAGCGTTAGTGTGGGGGAGCTGTTTTTT.

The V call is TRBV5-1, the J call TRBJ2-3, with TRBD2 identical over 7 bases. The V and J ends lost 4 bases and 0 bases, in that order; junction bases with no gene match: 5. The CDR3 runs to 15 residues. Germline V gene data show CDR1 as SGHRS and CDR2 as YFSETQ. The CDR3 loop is CASSPGLVSTDTQYF. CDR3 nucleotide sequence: TGCGCCAGCAGCCCCGGACTAGTTAGCACAGATACGCAGTATTTT.

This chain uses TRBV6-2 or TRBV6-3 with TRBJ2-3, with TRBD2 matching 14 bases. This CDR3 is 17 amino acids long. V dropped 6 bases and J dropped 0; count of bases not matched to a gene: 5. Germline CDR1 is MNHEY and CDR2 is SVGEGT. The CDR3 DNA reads TGTGCCAGCAGCAGGACTAGCGGGGGGCCTAGCACAGATACGCAGTATTTT. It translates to CASSRTSGGPSTDTQYF.